Below are 31 T cell receptor beta chains sequenced from a single sample in a study of cytomegalovirus exposure and HLA in healthy donors. TCRdb keeps only in-frame clones here, not all; method: immunoSEQ multiplex PCR. The repertoire holds 55,000 to 70,000 clones, with about 91% as singletons. Sequenced input: PBMCs. These TCRs come from a woman in her 30s in good health and CMV-seronegative.

The chain joins TRBV4-3 to TRBJ1-2; D is possibly TRBD1 (6 bases). There are 13 residues in the CDR3. Germline loops: CDR1 LGHNA, CDR2 YSLEER. Trimming took off 3 bases at V and 7 bases at J, with 12 bases between the two ends. CDR3: CASSHGQISGYTF. The CDR3 nucleotides are TGCGCCAGCAGCCACGGACAGATCAGTGGCTACACCTTC.

CDR3 sequence: CASTSPQGPNQPQHF. Here the CDR3 DNA reads TGTGCCAGCACCAGCCCACAGGGACCCAATCAGCCCCAGCATTTT. The J gene is TRBJ1-5, the V gene TRBV6-1, with D possibly TRBD1 on 6 matching bases. V lost 7 bases to trimming and J lost 3 bases, with 16 bases between them. Germline-derived CDR1 and CDR2 are MNHNS and SASEGT. The CDR3 extends over 15 amino acids.

In DNA, the CDR3 is TGCGCCAGCAGCGCTACTAGTACCGGGGAGCTGTTTTTT. It encodes CASSATSTGELFF. The J gene is TRBJ2-2, the V gene TRBV10-2; tentative D call: TRBD2 (5 bases). The CDR3 covers 13 residues. V was pared by 6 bases and J by 5 bases, with 10 bases between. Germline CDR1 reads WSHSY; CDR2 reads SAAADI.

This clone was recorded only once. The chain uses TRBV10-3 and TRBJ2-2; 8 bases are shared with TRBD1. Germline CDR1 reads ENHRY; CDR2 reads SYGVKD. The CDR3 covers 12 residues. J lost 6 bases, V lost 11 bases, and 5 bases had no gene match. Written as DNA, the CDR3 is TGTGCCGCTGACAGGGGTGCCGGGGAGCTGTTTTTT. Translated: CAADRGAGELFF.

The chain joins TRBV7-2 to TRBJ2-5; D remains ambiguous. The germline V and J ends were trimmed by 4 bases and 9 bases, with 12 bases remaining between them. Germline assignment: CDR1 SGHTA and CDR2 FQGNSA. The CDR3 extends over 12 amino acids. The CDR3 sequence: CASSYNLAAQYF. In nucleotides, the CDR3 is TGTGCCAGCAGCTACAACCTCGCCGCCCAGTACTTC.

The chain joins TRBV19 to TRBJ2-7, with TRBD1 identical over 9 bases. V was clipped by 5 bases and J by 6 bases; unmatched bases: 8. CDR1 LNHDA and CDR2 SQIVND come from the germline V gene (reference sequence). CDR3 size: 14 residues. The CDR3 loop reads CASSSGQGETEQYF. CDR3 DNA: TGTGCCAGTAGTTCGGGACAGGGCGAAACCGAGCAGTACTTC.

This clone was detected once. Here the CDR3 reads CSVLRDSSGANVLTF. CDR3 coding DNA: TGCAGCGTGCTACGGGACAGCTCTGGGGCCAACGTCCTGACTTTC. The chain is built from TRBV29-1 and TRBJ2-6; 7 bases align to TRBD1. Germline trimming cut 6 bases from V and 0 bases from J; bases unmatched to any gene: 5. CDR3 length equals 15 residues. Looked up from germline, CDR1 is SQVTM and CDR2 is ANQGSEA.

This clone was detected a few times. The V gene is TRBV7-2, the J gene TRBJ1-2; D may be TRBD1 (6 bases). V lost 9 bases, J lost 4 bases, and 15 bases lay in between. The CDR3 runs 13 residues. The V gene's germline CDR1 is SGHTA and CDR2 FQGNSA. In DNA, the CDR3 is TGTGCCAGTTCGGAAGGGGGGGGCTATGGCTACACCTTC. This sequence encodes CASSEGGGYGYTF.

This clone showed up just a few times. J is TRBJ2-7 and V is TRBV18; 8 nucleotides match TRBD2. Trimming cost V 6 bases and J 0 bases; bases outside gene matches: 7. CDR1 and CDR2 (germline): KGHSH, LQKENI. This CDR3 region has 15 residues. The CDR3 region has the DNA TGTGCCAGCTCCCTTACTAGCGGATCCTCCTACGAGCAGTACTTC. This codes for CASSLTSGSSYEQYF.

This clone appeared a single time. The junction departs from germline at one end; a sequencing error may be responsible. The V and J genes are TRBV5-5 and TRBJ2-1, with 8 nucleotides matching TRBD2. CDR3 length: 14 residues. Per germline, CDR1 SGHKS and CDR2 YYEKEE (reference sequence). CDR3 DNA sequence: TGTGCCAGCAGATTGGGACTAGCCTACAATGAGCAGTTCTTC. Residues: CASRLGLAYNEQFF.

This clone was observed once. The gene calls are TRBV6-1 and TRBJ1-2; tentative D call: TRBD1 (5 bases). Germline CDR1 MNHNS, CDR2 SASEGT. CDR3 length equals 12 residues. V lost 3 bases, J lost 7 bases, and 9 bases lay in between. The CDR3 reads CASSEVGGGYTF. The CDR3 nucleotides are TGTGCCAGCAGTGAGGTGGGGGGTGGCTACACCTTC.

The chain employs TRBV29-1 and TRBJ2-1; D unclear. CDR1 is SQVTM and CDR2 is ANQGSEA in the germline V gene. The V end lost 0 bases, the J end lost 10 bases, and 10 bases lay between the germline ends. This CDR3 is built from 12 residues. CDR3 residues: CSVEEGAYEQFF. The CDR3 DNA reads as TGCAGCGTTGAAGAGGGCGCGTACGAGCAGTTCTTC.

The chain couples TRBV5-1 to TRBJ1-1, with D unresolved. Trimming took 4 bases from V and 4 from J, leaving 17 bases between them. This CDR3 spans 15 amino acids. Germline loops: CDR1 SGHRS, CDR2 YFSETQ. CDR3 nucleotide sequence: TGCGCCAGCAGCGCCTCTCCACACGGAGCCACTGAAGCTTTCTTT. Protein: CASSASPHGATEAFF. The entire variable domain, with the rest obtained from reference TRBV5-1 and TRBJ1-1, is as follows: KAGVTQTPRYLIKTRGQQVTLSCSPISGHRSVSWYQQTPGQGLQFLFEYFSETQRNKGNFPGRFSGRQFSNSRSEMNVSTLELGDSALYLCASSASPHGATEAFFGQGTRLTVV.

The gene calls are TRBV5-1 and TRBJ2-3; 10 positions match TRBD2. Trimming removed 0 bases from V and 5 bases from J; junction bases left unmatched: 9. CDR3 size: 17 residues. CDR1 and CDR2 (germline): SGHRS, YFSETQ. CDR3 DNA: TGCGCCAGCAGCTTGGCCTCCACTAGCGGGAAGGTAGATACGCAGTATTTT. This gives the protein CASSLASTSGKVDTQYF.

The V and J genes are TRBV6-5 and TRBJ1-1; maybe TRBD1 (6 bases). This CDR3 region has 14 residues. V was cut by 6 bases and J by 1 base, with 12 bases left in between. Germline CDR1 reads MNHEY; CDR2 reads SVGAGI. CDR3 in amino acids: CASRDDRSNTEAFF. The CDR3 DNA is TGTGCCAGCAGAGACGACAGGTCGAACACTGAAGCTTTCTTT.

The V and J genes are TRBV11-2 and TRBJ2-2; 11 bases match TRBD1. From germline, CDR1 is SGHAT and CDR2 FQNNGV. CDR3 length equals 15 residues. V gave up 7 bases and J gave up 7 bases; unmatched junction bases: 8. The CDR3 is CASIAGTGGGGELFF. CDR3 sequence (DNA): TGTGCCAGCATTGCCGGGACAGGGGGAGGCGGGGAGCTGTTTTTT.

This chain uses TRBV5-5 with TRBJ1-2; D remains ambiguous. CDR3 length: 16 residues. From germline, CDR1 is SGHKS and CDR2 YYEKEE (reference sequence). Trimming left V 4 bases short and J 0 bases short, with 16 bases between. The CDR3 here is CASSPIGGISNYGYTF. DNA of the CDR3: TGTGCCAGCAGCCCAATCGGCGGCATTTCTAACTATGGCTACACCTTC.

The J gene is TRBJ2-1, the V gene TRBV5-1; 7 bases fit TRBD2. The CDR3 extends over 17 amino acids. Germline trimming cut 4 bases from V and 5 bases from J; bases unmatched to any gene: 15. Per the germline V gene, CDR1 is SGHRS and CDR2 is YFSETQ. CDR3 residues: CASSQFLSGTLDNEQFF. For the CDR3, the DNA is TGCGCCAGCAGCCAATTTCTCAGCGGGACCCTAGACAATGAGCAGTTCTTC.

The chain is built from TRBV7-2 and TRBJ2-7, with TRBD2 identical over 10 bases. This CDR3 is built from 18 residues. Losses at the gene ends were 1 base for V and 0 bases for J; bases not matched to a gene: 9. Looked up from germline, CDR1 is SGHTA and CDR2 is FQGNSA. CDR3 in amino acids: CASSLELGAGGLSYEQYF. The DNA for the CDR3 is TGTGCCAGCAGCTTAGAGCTTGGAGCGGGAGGGCTCTCCTACGAGCAGTACTTC.

The gene calls are TRBV30 and TRBJ2-5; 7 nucleotides line up with TRBD2. Per germline, CDR1 GTSNPN and CDR2 SVGIG (reference sequence). The CDR3 runs to 14 residues. Trimming at V came to 0 bases and at J to 6 bases, leaving 7 bases not matched to a gene. CDR3 loop: CAWSVTGGAQTQYF. CDR3 DNA: TGTGCCTGGAGTGTAACGGGAGGAGCCCAGACCCAGTACTTC.

V gene TRBV30 combines with J gene TRBJ1-3; 7 bases agree with TRBD1. The CDR3 is 15 residues long. The J segment lost 0 bases and the V segment lost 5 bases, leaving 7 bases of the junction unmatched. Germline CDR1 reads GTSNPN; CDR2 reads SVGIG (reference sequence). DNA of the CDR3: TGTGCCTGGGGGCCGGGACAGCACTCTGGAAACACCATATATTTT. Protein: CAWGPGQHSGNTIYF.

This clone appeared a few times. This sequence joins TRBV4-1 and TRBJ1-5; D is unresolved. CDR1 is MGHRA, CDR2 YSYEKL, per germline. Trimming shortened V by 2 bases and J by 7 bases, and 9 bases separated the two germline ends. The CDR3 loop spans 13 amino acids. The CDR3 protein is CASSQPARQPQHF. The DNA of the CDR3 is TGCGCCAGCAGCCAACCCGCACGGCAGCCCCAGCATTTT.

This rearrangement joins TRBV27 to TRBJ2-1; 15 nucleotides line up with TRBD2. The V and J ends lost 4 bases and 8 bases, in that order; junction bases with no gene match: 12. The CDR3 loop spans 18 amino acids. Germline-derived CDR1 and CDR2 are MNHEY and SMNVEV (reference sequence). CDR3 sequence (DNA): TGTGCCAGCAGTTCTGTCGGACTAGCGGGAGGGCAGGGGTATGAGCAGTTCTTC. As protein: CASSSVGLAGGQGYEQFF.

J is TRBJ2-1 and V is TRBV10-3, with 15 bases fitting TRBD2. Per germline, CDR1 ENHRY and CDR2 SYGVKD. The CDR3 extends over 17 amino acids. With V trimmed by 6 bases and J by 7 bases, 10 bases remained unmatched. CDR3 nucleotide sequence: TGTGCCATCAGGGCGGGACTAGCGGGAGGAACTGTTAATGAGCAGTTCTTC. It yields the protein CAIRAGLAGGTVNEQFF.

J is TRBJ2-5 and V is TRBV5-4; TRBD1 agrees at 8 bases. Germline CDR1 reads SGHNT; CDR2 reads YYREEE (reference sequence). This CDR3 has 15 residues. V dropped 2 bases and J dropped 5; count of bases not matched to a gene: 8. CDR3 in amino acids: CASSFRQGRGETQYF. CDR3 DNA sequence: TGTGCCAGCAGCTTTCGACAGGGGCGGGGTGAGACCCAGTACTTC.

This chain joins TRBV4-1 and TRBJ1-4, with 9 bases lining up with TRBD1. Germline CDR1 and CDR2: MGHRA and YSYEKL. V trimming: 4 bases; J trimming: 11 bases; junction bases outside the gene matches: 8. This CDR3 comprises 14 residues. The CDR3 here is CASSPGQGFRKLFF. The DNA of the CDR3 is TGCGCCAGCAGCCCGGGACAGGGCTTTCGGAAACTGTTTTTT.

The chain employs TRBV11-2 and TRBJ2-7; D not certain. This CDR3 comprises 14 residues. Trimming stripped 0 bases from V and 5 bases from J, with 11 bases between. The germline V gene has CDR1 SGHAT and CDR2 FQNNGV. DNA for the CDR3: TGTGCCAGCAGCTTAGATCCCGGTGGTAACGAGCAGTACTTC. It codes for CASSLDPGGNEQYF.

CDR3: CASSESRGEGMNTEAFF. The CDR3 DNA reads as TGTGCCAGCAGTGAATCAAGAGGGGAGGGGATGAACACTGAAGCTTTCTTT. The chain couples TRBV6-1 to TRBJ1-1; possibly TRBD1 for D (5 bases). Trimming removed 2 bases from V and 0 bases from J, with 16 bases in between. CDR3 length: 17 residues. Germline CDR1 is MNHNS and CDR2 is SASEGT.

The chain combines TRBV6-5 with TRBJ2-2; D gene uncertain. V lost 6 bases and J 3 bases, leaving 2 bases between the germline ends. CDR3 length: 11 amino acids. Germline V gene sequence: CDR1 MNHEY, CDR2 SVGAGI. The CDR3 sequence is CASSDTGELFF. CDR3 DNA: TGTGCCAGCAGCGACACCGGGGAGCTGTTTTTT.

V usage is TRBV25-1 and J usage is TRBJ2-3, with D perhaps TRBD1 (7 bases). The length of the CDR3 is 15 residues. The V gene's germline CDR1 is MGHDK and CDR2 SYGVNS. V gave up 2 bases and J gave up 2 bases, with 11 bases separating them. The CDR3: CASSEQGGFTDTQYF. The DNA of the CDR3 is TGTGCCAGCAGTGAACAGGGGGGATTCACAGATACGCAGTATTTT.

The chain links TRBV7-2 to TRBJ2-7, with a weak D call TRBD1 (7 bases). CDR1 is SGHTA, CDR2 FQGNSA, per germline. This CDR3 comprises 15 residues. The germline V and J ends were trimmed by 2 bases and 4 bases, with 15 bases remaining between them. The CDR3 DNA is TGTGCCAGCAGCTTACAGGGGGGTGGTGGGTACGAGCAGTACTTC. Its protein is CASSLQGGGGYEQYF.